This T cell receptor beta chain is from a study of blood T cell repertoires in COVID-19 (TCRdb year 2020). Broadly, across the study: Collaborator samples came from the United States, Italy and Spain and covered acute and convalescent phases of COVID-19. The repertoires were released in a freely available public database intended as a resource for research on the immune response to SARS-CoV-2. Nearly every sample came with metadata listing a de-identified subject ID, COVID-19 status, age in years and sex. The prospective study material was composed of cDNA or gDNA derived from T cells, B-cell-depleted T cells, or PBMCs. Where available, HLA class I and class II types were obtained from metadata supplied by the sample provider rather than from assay-based typing. Deeply sampled blood TCRbeta repertoires from subjects exposed to, actively infected with, or recovered from COVID-19 were included in the dataset. Samples came from the ongoing ImmuneRACE study (first 160 participants) plus 1,254 subjects from 6 global collaborators.

The immunoSEQ Assay, a bias-controlled multiplex PCR, was used to amplify TCRbeta CDR3 regions from genomic DNA. The authors' pipeline ran thus. The number of nucleated cells in each sample was estimated by amplification of reference gene primers within the assay. Sequence reads were collapsed and filtered to measure the absolute abundance of every unique TCRbeta CDR3 rearrangement. For each sample, productive Simpson clonality was calculated by taking the square root of Simpson's diversity index across productive rearrangements. TCRdb took this table from immuneACCESS and kept in-frame rearrangements with V and J called. Such tables lack part of the clones; where checked against another copy, unresolved V genes explain under half of the gap, and the rest is unexplained. The V and J calls and clone size were taken over from that table, and D and trimming were inferred from the DNA. The sample contains approximately 110,000 clones, approximately 81% of them found a single time. Of the sample, approximately 1.5% falls within the top ten clones.

CDR1 SNHLY and CDR2 FYNNEI were looked up in the germline V gene. Taken from cysteine to phenylalanine, the CDR3 has 13 residues. Here the CDR3 DNA is all that survives: 39 bases in frame from base 1. Between the V and J ends, shortened by 4 bases and 7 bases respectively, the junction contains 13 bases. Whole blood was collected in K2EDTA tubes by collaborating institutions according to the institutions' own protocols. Collaborator samples were shipped for TCRbeta analysis as frozen whole blood, isolated PBMCs, or DNA extracted from either sample type. Summary of the overall study and its limitations: Clinical and demographic metadata were provided uncurated, with the amount varying by source and participant.

Concerning this clone itself: Its cognate antigen has yet to be identified. Nothing much larger sits one base from this clone, and base qualities are not available.

Sequencing input: peripheral blood. The V and J segments used are TRBV2 and TRBJ2-5; possibly the D gene is TRBD2, per 6 matching bases. This sequence was found in a man aged 40-50 years with acute or convalescent COVID-19. CDR3 sequence: CASSVGGFGTQYF. The nucleotides read TGTGCCAGCAGTGTAGGAGGGTTCGGGACCCAGTACTTC.